Listed below are T cell receptor beta chains from one sample, sequenced in a study of blood T cell repertoires in COVID-19. Measured with immunoSEQ multiplex PCR; TCRdb has only the in-frame clones, and not every one. The sample includes 130,000 or so clones, about 85% of them seen just once. The sample was peripheral blood. These receptors originate from a man between 60 and 70 years old with acute or convalescent COVID-19. Each CDR3 is given with its conserved first and last residue. The D gene is left open where the match is weak. Size values are once, few and many counts, or a class for expanded clones, and some rows have none.

>TRBJ2-1|-|TRBV7-9|-
TGTGCCAGCCGGATGGGAAACTATAGCGGTTCGAGCTCCTACAATGAGCAGTTCTTC
CASRMGNYSGSSSYNEQFF
>TRBJ2-3|-|TRBV28|-
TGTGCCAGCAGCCCTGGAGGAGGGGGGGGTACAGATACGCAGTATTTT
CASSPGGGGGTDTQYF
>TRBJ2-2|TRBD1|TRBV11-2|-
TGTGCCAGCAGCTACTCCGGGACAGCTCTAACCGGGGAGCTGTTTTTT
CASSYSGTALTGELFF
>TRBJ2-3|TRBD2|TRBV5-4|-
TGTGCCAGCAGCTTGGATCCAGCGGGAGGGCCAGATACGCAGTATTTT
CASSLDPAGGPDTQYF
>TRBJ2-5|TRBD2|TRBV3-1/TRBV3-2|-
TGTGCCAGCAGCCAAGTGGGACTAGCGGGAGGGGCAGAGACCCAGTACTTC
CASSQVGLAGGAETQYF
>TRBJ1-6|TRBD1|TRBV2|once
TGTGCCAGCTCCAGACAGGGGGTGAATTCACCCCTCCACTTT
CASSRQGVNSPLHF
>TRBJ2-7|-|TRBV4-3|-
TGCGCCAGCAGCCCGGGCCCCCGGGGACGGGGGATCCACGAGCAGTACTTC
CASSPGPRGRGIHEQYF
>TRBJ2-3|-|TRBV5-1|-
TGCGCCAGCAGCTTGGACGGGAAGGGGGCAGATACGCAGTATTTT
CASSLDGKGADTQYF
>TRBJ2-3|-|TRBV6-2/TRBV6-3|-
TGTGCCAGCACCCCCCCCGGGACAGATACGCAGTATTTT
CASTPPGTDTQYF
>TRBJ2-7|-|TRBV19|-
TGTGCCAGTAGTTCACAGGGACCCGATTTGGTAAACGAGCAGTACTTC
CASSSQGPDLVNEQYF
>TRBJ2-3|-|TRBV6-1|-
TGTGCCAGCAGTGAACGAGATACGCAGTATTTT
CASSERDTQYF
>TRBJ2-7|-|TRBV30|-
TGTGCCTGGAGTTCCCCCCGCGCGGGATTCTCCTACGAGCAGTACTTC
CAWSSPRAGFSYEQYF
>TRBJ2-2|-|TRBV5-6|-
TGTGCCAGCAGCTTGCGGGGGAACACCGGGGAGCTGTTTTTT
CASSLRGNTGELFF
>TRBJ1-2|TRBD1|TRBV7-9|-
TGTGCCAGCAGCTCAGGGGGTATGAGGCACTATGGCTACACCTTC
CASSSGGMRHYGYTF
>TRBJ2-2|-|TRBV11-2|few
TGTGCCAGCAGCCCCGACTGGCTAGCCGGGGAGCTGTTTTTT
CASSPDWLAGELFF
>TRBJ2-5|TRBD2|TRBV5-5|few
TGTGCCAGCAGCCCCACTAGCGACCAAGAGACCCAGTACTTC
CASSPTSDQETQYF
>TRBJ2-5|-|TRBV3-1/TRBV3-2|-
TGTGCCAGCAGCCATTCGGTGGAGACCCAGTACTTC
CASSHSVETQYF
>TRBJ1-1|-|TRBV21-1|-
TGTGCCAGCAGTATCCCCGGCCAGGTTTGGAACACTGAAGCTTTCTTT
CASSIPGQVWNTEAFF
>TRBJ2-7|-|TRBV19|-
TGTGCCAGTAGTGGGGGCGTAAGCCGGGTGCTTTCCGAGCAGTACTTC
CASSGGVSRVLSEQYF
>TRBJ1-5|-|TRBV27|-
TGTGCCAGCAGTTCCCACCGGGGGTCTGGCAATCAGCCCCAGCATTTT
CASSSHRGSGNQPQHF
>TRBJ2-7|TRBD1|TRBV18|-
TGTGCCAGCTCCCCGGGACAGGGGGCACTAGCGGGAATTGGCGAGCAGTACTTC
CASSPGQGALAGIGEQYF
>TRBJ2-7|-|TRBV7-9|once
TGTGCCAGCAGCCATGCCACAGAGCAGTACTTC
CASSHATEQYF
>TRBJ1-2|-|TRBV19|-
TGTGCCAGTAGTACGTCCCAGATTAACTATGGCTACACCTTC
CASSTSQINYGYTF
>TRBJ2-7|-|TRBV20-1|-
TGCAGTGCCCAGACGGGCGAGCAGTACTTC
CSAQTGEQYF
>TRBJ2-7|-|TRBV3-1/TRBV3-2|-
TGTGCCAGCAGCCAAAGATACCCCGGCGAGCAGTACTTC
CASSQRYPGEQYF
>TRBJ2-1|TRBD2|TRBV7-2|-
TGTGCCAGCAGTTACGGGACTAGCGACAATGAGCAGTTCTTC
CASSYGTSDNEQFF
>TRBJ2-7|-|TRBV5-4|-
TGTGCCAGCAGCCCGCGGCGAAGCGTGGAGGGCTCCTACGAGCAGTACTTC
CASSPRRSVEGSYEQYF
>TRBJ2-3|TRBD2|TRBV28|-
TGTGCCAGCACTGCTAGCGGAGCCACAGATACGCAGTATTTT
CASTASGATDTQYF
>TRBJ1-5|-|TRBV10-2|-
TGCGCCAGCAGTGATAGGAGAAATCAGCCCCAGCATTTT
CASSDRRNQPQHF
>TRBJ2-2|TRBD2|TRBV7-2|-
TGTGCCAGCAGTTTCGCTAGCGGGAGGGGGAGAACCGGGGAGCTGTTTTTT
CASSFASGRGRTGELFF
>TRBJ1-1|-|TRBV4-2|-
TGTGCCAGCAGCCTTGCAGGCGGGGTCACGAACACTGAAGCTTTCTTT
CASSLAGGVTNTEAFF
>TRBJ2-3|-|TRBV9|-
TGTGCCAGCAGCCCAGGGTCTAGCACAGATACGCAGTATTTT
CASSPGSSTDTQYF
>TRBJ2-7|-|TRBV6-5|-
TGTGCCAGCAACGGACACCGAGAGCAGTACTTC
CASNGHREQYF
>TRBJ2-3|TRBD2|TRBV7-2|-
TGTGCCAGCAGCTCCTCTCGACTAGCGCGTAGCACAGATACGCAGTATTTT
CASSSSRLARSTDTQYF
>TRBJ2-7|TRBD2|TRBV9|-
TGTGCCAGCAGCGTAGGGACCGGGACTAGCGATTACTACGAGCAGTACTTC
CASSVGTGTSDYYEQYF
>TRBJ2-5|TRBD2|TRBV29-1|-
TGCAGCGTTGAAGGGCAGGGAGGGTACGAGACCCAGTACTTC
CSVEGQGGYETQYF
>TRBJ2-1|TRBD1|TRBV7-6|few
TGTGCCAGCAGCTCACAGGGGACGCAGATCTACAATGAGCAGTTCTTC
CASSSQGTQIYNEQFF
>TRBJ1-6|TRBD1|TRBV5-1|once
TGCGCCAGACAGGAACGGACAGGGTGGAATTCACCCCTCCACTTT
CARQERTGWNSPLHF
>TRBJ1-5|TRBD1|TRBV2|-
TGTGCCAGCAGTGTAGGGCCAGGGGGTCAGCCCCAGCATTTT
CASSVGPGGQPQHF
>TRBJ2-7|-|TRBV7-3|once
TGTGCCAGCAGCTCCCCGGGACTCTCCTACGAGCAGTACTTC
CASSSPGLSYEQYF
>TRBJ2-7|TRBD1|TRBV4-2|once
TGTGCCAGCAGCCAAGATAGACCGCTGGGACAGGGGGCTACCTACGAGCAGTACTTC
CASSQDRPLGQGATYEQYF
>TRBJ1-6|TRBD1|TRBV27|-
TGTGCCAGCAGTTTAGACAGGGGGTACAATTCACCCCTCCACTTT
CASSLDRGYNSPLHF
>TRBJ2-5|-|TRBV6-1|few
TGTGCCAGCAGTGAAAGAAGCGCCGCCGAGACCCAGTACTTC
CASSERSAAETQYF
>TRBJ2-1|-|TRBV7-3|-
TGTGCCAGCAGCCCGGGGTCGGGCGGGAAGTTCTACAATGAGCAGTTCTTC
CASSPGSGGKFYNEQFF
>TRBJ2-7|TRBD2|TRBV29-1|-
TGCAGCGTCGGGGGGAGTTCGGTTGCCGAGCAGTACTTC
CSVGGSSVAEQYF
>TRBJ2-7|-|TRBV2|-
TGTGCCAGCAGTGAGGCGGGAGAGCAGTACTTC
CASSEAGEQYF
>TRBJ2-5|TRBD2|TRBV9|-
TGTGCCAGCAGCGTAGGAAGCGGGAGGGCGGAAGAGACCCAGTACTTC
CASSVGSGRAEETQYF
>TRBJ2-3|TRBD1|TRBV6-2/TRBV6-3|-
TGTGCCAGCAGTTACGGGACAGTCACAGATACGCAGTATTTT
CASSYGTVTDTQYF
>TRBJ1-5|-|TRBV28|-
TGTGCCAGCAGTGTAGACAGCATCTATCAGCCCCAGCATTTT
CASSVDSIYQPQHF
>TRBJ2-7|-|TRBV6-5|-
TGTGCCAGCAGTTACGTCCCAGGGGCCTCCTACGAGCAGTACTTC
CASSYVPGASYEQYF
>TRBJ2-3|-|TRBV4-3|-
TGCGCCAGCAGCCAAGTCGGACCCTCTCCACTAGCCCCTACGCAGTATTTT
CASSQVGPSPLAPTQYF
>TRBJ1-2|TRBD1|TRBV5-1|-
TGCGCCAGCAGCCCGGACAGGACAGGGACTCTAACTAACTATGGCTACACCTTC
CASSPDRTGTLTNYGYTF
>TRBJ2-5|TRBD2|TRBV9|-
TGTGCCAGCAGCGTACGGTCTAGCGGGAAGTTAGGAGAGACCCAGTACTTC
CASSVRSSGKLGETQYF